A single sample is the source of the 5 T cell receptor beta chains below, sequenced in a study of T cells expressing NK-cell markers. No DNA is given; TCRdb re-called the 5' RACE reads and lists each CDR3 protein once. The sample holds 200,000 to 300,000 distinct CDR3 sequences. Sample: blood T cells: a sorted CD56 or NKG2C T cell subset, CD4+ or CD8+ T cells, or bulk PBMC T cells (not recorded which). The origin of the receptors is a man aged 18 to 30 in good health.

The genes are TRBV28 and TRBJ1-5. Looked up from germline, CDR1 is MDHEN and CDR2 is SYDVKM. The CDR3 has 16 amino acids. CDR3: CASSFLGWGSNQPQHF.

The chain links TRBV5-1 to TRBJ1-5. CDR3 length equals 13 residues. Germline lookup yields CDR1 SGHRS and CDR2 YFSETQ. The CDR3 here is CASSWDFNQPQHF.

The CDR3 sequence is CASSPGGIEQFF. The J gene is TRBJ2-1, the V gene TRBV5-1; TCRdb indicates TRBD1, and absent DNA this call remains unverified. Germline loops: CDR1 SGHRS, CDR2 YFSETQ. The CDR3 sequence is 12 residues long.

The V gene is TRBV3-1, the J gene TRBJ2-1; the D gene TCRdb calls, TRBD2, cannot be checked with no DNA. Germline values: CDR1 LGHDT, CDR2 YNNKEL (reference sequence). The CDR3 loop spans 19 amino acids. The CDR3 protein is CASSQEPPGGRPNYNEQFF.

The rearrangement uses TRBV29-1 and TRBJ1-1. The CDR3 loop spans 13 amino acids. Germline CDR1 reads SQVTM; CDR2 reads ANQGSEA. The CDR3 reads CSVETDKNTEAFF.